In this sample, the clone carrying this TCR beta chain turned up a few times. Its specificity is unknown. Treatment in this sample: approximately 18 received Ad26.COV2.S at low or high dose, single or two shots; five or six received placebo; per-sample allocation not given. Collection of samples fell on day 63 after the first vaccine or placebo injection. V shed 4 bases and J shed 4 bases, with 13 bases lying between them. CDR1 is WSHSY and CDR2 is SAAADI in the germline V gene. This CDR3 is built from 14 residues. TCRdb's copy holds only in-frame clones and misses some; the assay was immunoSEQ multiplex PCR. The data hold around 450,000 clones, with 75% to 95% observed a single time. This entry is derived from a study of Ad26.COV2.S vaccination and SARS-CoV-2 variants. Study-level background: Ad26.COV2.S shots went into the muscle once or twice, 56 days apart. Overall study findings and caveats: For non-spike TCRs, breadth in vaccine recipients resembled that in placebo recipients.

The TCR was taken from a person between 18 and 59 years old who received the Ad26.COV2.S COVID-19 vaccine or a placebo. Sequenced material: peripheral blood, taken in a trial of Ad26.COV2.S vaccine versus placebo. The chain combines TRBV10-2 with TRBJ1-2; D is unclear. The CDR3 nucleotides read TGCGCCAGCAGTGGTTCCGGCTCCCCCTATGGCTACACCTTC. Protein product: CASSGSGSPYGYTF.